The T cell receptor beta chain described here comes from a study of control samples from healthy donors and cancer patients. Measured with immunoSEQ multiplex PCR; TCRdb has only the in-frame clones, and not every one. This sample yields around 200,000 clones, of which about 93% are seen a single time; approximately 1.5% belongs to the top ten. This CDR3 spans 12 amino acids. Per germline, CDR1 SGHRS and CDR2 YFSETQ. Between the trimmed V and J ends, which lost 0 bases and 6 bases, there was a span of 3 bases. Sequenced input: blood. This chain links TRBV5-1 with TRBJ2-2; the D is unclear. The TCR originated in a man over 45 in good health. The CDR3 reads CASSLAPGELFF. The CDR3, as DNA: TGCGCCAGCAGCTTGGCCCCCGGGGAGCTGTTTTTT.